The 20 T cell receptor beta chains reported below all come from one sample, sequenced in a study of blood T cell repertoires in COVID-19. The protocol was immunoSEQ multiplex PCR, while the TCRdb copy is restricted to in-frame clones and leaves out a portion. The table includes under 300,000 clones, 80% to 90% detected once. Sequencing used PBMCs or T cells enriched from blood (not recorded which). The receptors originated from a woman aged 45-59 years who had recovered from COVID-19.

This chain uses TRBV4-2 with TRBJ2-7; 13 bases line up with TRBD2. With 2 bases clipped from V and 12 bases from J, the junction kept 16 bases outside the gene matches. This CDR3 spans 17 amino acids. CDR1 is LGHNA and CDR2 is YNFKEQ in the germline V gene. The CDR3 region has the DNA TGTGCCAGCAGCCAAAAAGGGCCGGGACTAGCGGGAAGTTTTCCGTACTTC. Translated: CASSQKGPGLAGSFPYF.

The CDR3: CASSLLAGNTGELFF. The CDR3 DNA follows: TGCGCCAGCAGCTTGTTGGCGGGCAACACCGGGGAGCTGTTTTTT. The J gene is TRBJ2-2, the V gene TRBV5-1; D may be TRBD2 (5 bases). The length of the CDR3 is 15 residues. V shed 1 base and J shed 2 bases, with 9 bases lying between them. Germline lookup yields CDR1 SGHRS and CDR2 YFSETQ.

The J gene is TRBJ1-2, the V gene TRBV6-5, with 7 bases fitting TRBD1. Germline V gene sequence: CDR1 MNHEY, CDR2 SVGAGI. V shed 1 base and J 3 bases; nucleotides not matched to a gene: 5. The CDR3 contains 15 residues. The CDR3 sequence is CASSYLGQDDYGYTF. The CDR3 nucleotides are TGTGCCAGCAGTTACTTAGGACAGGATGACTATGGCTACACCTTC.

CDR3 sequence: CASSQGTGGGAPLHF. The CDR3 DNA reads as TGTGCCAGCAGCCAAGGGACAGGCGGTGGGGCACCCCTCCACTTT. This chain joins TRBV3-1 (or the pseudogene TRBV3-2) and TRBJ1-6; TRBD1 aligns across 7 bases. After removal of 1 base from V and 11 bases from J, the junction contained 8 bases not matched to a gene. Germline loops: CDR1 LGHDT, CDR2 YNNKEL (reference sequence). The CDR3 consists of 15 residues.

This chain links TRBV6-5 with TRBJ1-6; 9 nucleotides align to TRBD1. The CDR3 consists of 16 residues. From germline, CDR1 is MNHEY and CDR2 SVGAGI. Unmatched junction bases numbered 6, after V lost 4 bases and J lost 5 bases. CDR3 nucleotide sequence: TGTGCCAGCAGTTCGCCGGGACAGGGTAATAATTCACCCCTCCACTTT. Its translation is CASSSPGQGNNSPLHF.

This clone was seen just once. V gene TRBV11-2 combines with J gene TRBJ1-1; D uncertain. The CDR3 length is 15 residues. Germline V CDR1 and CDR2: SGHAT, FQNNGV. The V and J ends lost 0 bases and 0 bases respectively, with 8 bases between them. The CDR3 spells CASSLDPSMNTEAFF. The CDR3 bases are TGTGCCAGCAGCTTAGATCCGTCTATGAACACTGAAGCTTTCTTT.

CDR3 loop: CASSPLADTGELFF. CDR3 nucleotide sequence: TGTGCCAGTTCTCCACTAGCGGACACCGGGGAGCTGTTTTTT. J is TRBJ2-2 and V is TRBV19, with 8 bases fitting TRBD2. CDR3 size: 14 residues. The V gene's germline CDR1 is LNHDA and CDR2 SQIVND (reference sequence). Trimming at V came to 8 bases and at J to 3 bases, leaving 5 bases not matched to a gene.

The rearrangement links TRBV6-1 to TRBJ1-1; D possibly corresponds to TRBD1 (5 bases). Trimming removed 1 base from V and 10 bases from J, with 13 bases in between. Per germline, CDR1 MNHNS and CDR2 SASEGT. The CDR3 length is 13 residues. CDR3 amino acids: CASSEGARAGAFF. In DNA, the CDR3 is TGTGCCAGCAGTGAAGGCGCCAGGGCCGGAGCTTTCTTT.

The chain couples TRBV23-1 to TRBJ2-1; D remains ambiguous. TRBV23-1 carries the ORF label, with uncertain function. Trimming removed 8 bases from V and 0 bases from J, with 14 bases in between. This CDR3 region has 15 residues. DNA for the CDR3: TGCGCCAGCTGCTCGTTGGCTAGCTCCTACAATGAGCAGTTCTTC. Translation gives CASCSLASSYNEQFF.

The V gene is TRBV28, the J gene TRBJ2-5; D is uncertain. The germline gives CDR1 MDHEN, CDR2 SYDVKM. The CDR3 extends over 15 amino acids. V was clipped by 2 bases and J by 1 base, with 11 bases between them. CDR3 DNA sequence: TGTGCCAGCAGTTTAATTTCGCGGATCCAAGAGACCCAGTACTTC. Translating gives CASSLISRIQETQYF.

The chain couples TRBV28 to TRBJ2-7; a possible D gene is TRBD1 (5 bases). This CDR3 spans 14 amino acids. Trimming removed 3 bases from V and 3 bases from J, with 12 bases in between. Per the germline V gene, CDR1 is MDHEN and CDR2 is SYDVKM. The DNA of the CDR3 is TGTGCCAGCAGTTTGGGGCAGGAGATCTACGAGCAGTACTTC. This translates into CASSLGQEIYEQYF.

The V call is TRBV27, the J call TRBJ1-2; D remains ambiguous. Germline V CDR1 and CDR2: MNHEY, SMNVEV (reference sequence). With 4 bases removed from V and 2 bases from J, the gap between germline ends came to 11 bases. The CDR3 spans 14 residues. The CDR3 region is CASSYRNFNYGYTF. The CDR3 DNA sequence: TGTGCCAGCAGTTACAGAAACTTCAACTATGGCTACACCTTC.

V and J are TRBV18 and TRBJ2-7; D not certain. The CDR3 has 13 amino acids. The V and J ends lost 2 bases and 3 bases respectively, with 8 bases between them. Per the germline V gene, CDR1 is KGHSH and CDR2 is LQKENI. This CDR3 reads CASSPTTGYEQYF. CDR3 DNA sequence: TGTGCCAGCTCACCAACGACGGGCTACGAGCAGTACTTC.

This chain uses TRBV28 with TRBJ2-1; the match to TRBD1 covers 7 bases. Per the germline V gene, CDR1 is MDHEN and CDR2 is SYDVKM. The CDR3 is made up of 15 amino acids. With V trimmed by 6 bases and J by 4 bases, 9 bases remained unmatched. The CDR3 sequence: CASSYTGTAYNEQFF. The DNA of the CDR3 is TGTGCCAGCAGCTATACCGGGACAGCGTACAATGAGCAGTTCTTC.

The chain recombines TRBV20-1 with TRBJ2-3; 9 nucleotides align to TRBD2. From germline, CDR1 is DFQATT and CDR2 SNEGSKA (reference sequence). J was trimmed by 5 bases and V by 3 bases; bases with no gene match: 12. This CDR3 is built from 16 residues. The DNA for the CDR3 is TGCAGTGCTAGTGACGCGGGAGGGAAACACGGAGATACGCAGTATTTT. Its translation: CSASDAGGKHGDTQYF.

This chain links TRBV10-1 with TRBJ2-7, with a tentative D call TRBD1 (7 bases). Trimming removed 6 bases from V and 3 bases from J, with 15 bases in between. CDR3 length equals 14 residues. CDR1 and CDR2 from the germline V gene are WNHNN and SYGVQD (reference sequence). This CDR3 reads CASRHRGGYYEQYF. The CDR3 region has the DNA TGCGCCAGCAGGCACAGGGGAGGTTACTACGAGCAGTACTTC.

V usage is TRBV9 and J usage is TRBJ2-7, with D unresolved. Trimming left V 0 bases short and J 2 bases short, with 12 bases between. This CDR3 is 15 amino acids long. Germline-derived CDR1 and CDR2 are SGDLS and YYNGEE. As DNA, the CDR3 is TGTGCCAGCAGCGTAGGCGGCAGAGCCCCCTACGAGCAGTACTTC. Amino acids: CASSVGGRAPYEQYF.

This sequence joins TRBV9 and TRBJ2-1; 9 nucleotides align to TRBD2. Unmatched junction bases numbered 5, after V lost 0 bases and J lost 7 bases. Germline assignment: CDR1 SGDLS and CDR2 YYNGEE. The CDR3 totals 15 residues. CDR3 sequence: CASSVEGSGSNEQFF. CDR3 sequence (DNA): TGTGCCAGCAGCGTAGAAGGTAGCGGGAGTAATGAGCAGTTCTTC.

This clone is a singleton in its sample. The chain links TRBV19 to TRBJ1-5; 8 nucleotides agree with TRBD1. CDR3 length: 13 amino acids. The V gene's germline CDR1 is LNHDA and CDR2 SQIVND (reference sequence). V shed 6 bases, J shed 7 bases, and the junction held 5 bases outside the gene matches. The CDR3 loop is CASRGQGLQPQHF. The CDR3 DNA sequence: TGTGCCAGTAGAGGACAGGGCTTGCAGCCCCAGCATTTT.

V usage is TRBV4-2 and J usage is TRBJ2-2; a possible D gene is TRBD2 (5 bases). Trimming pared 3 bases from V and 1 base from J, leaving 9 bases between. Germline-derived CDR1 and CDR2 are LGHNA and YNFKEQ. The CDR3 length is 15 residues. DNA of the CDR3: TGTGCCAGCAGCCAGGAGGACGGGAACACCGGGGAGCTGTTTTTT. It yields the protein CASSQEDGNTGELFF.